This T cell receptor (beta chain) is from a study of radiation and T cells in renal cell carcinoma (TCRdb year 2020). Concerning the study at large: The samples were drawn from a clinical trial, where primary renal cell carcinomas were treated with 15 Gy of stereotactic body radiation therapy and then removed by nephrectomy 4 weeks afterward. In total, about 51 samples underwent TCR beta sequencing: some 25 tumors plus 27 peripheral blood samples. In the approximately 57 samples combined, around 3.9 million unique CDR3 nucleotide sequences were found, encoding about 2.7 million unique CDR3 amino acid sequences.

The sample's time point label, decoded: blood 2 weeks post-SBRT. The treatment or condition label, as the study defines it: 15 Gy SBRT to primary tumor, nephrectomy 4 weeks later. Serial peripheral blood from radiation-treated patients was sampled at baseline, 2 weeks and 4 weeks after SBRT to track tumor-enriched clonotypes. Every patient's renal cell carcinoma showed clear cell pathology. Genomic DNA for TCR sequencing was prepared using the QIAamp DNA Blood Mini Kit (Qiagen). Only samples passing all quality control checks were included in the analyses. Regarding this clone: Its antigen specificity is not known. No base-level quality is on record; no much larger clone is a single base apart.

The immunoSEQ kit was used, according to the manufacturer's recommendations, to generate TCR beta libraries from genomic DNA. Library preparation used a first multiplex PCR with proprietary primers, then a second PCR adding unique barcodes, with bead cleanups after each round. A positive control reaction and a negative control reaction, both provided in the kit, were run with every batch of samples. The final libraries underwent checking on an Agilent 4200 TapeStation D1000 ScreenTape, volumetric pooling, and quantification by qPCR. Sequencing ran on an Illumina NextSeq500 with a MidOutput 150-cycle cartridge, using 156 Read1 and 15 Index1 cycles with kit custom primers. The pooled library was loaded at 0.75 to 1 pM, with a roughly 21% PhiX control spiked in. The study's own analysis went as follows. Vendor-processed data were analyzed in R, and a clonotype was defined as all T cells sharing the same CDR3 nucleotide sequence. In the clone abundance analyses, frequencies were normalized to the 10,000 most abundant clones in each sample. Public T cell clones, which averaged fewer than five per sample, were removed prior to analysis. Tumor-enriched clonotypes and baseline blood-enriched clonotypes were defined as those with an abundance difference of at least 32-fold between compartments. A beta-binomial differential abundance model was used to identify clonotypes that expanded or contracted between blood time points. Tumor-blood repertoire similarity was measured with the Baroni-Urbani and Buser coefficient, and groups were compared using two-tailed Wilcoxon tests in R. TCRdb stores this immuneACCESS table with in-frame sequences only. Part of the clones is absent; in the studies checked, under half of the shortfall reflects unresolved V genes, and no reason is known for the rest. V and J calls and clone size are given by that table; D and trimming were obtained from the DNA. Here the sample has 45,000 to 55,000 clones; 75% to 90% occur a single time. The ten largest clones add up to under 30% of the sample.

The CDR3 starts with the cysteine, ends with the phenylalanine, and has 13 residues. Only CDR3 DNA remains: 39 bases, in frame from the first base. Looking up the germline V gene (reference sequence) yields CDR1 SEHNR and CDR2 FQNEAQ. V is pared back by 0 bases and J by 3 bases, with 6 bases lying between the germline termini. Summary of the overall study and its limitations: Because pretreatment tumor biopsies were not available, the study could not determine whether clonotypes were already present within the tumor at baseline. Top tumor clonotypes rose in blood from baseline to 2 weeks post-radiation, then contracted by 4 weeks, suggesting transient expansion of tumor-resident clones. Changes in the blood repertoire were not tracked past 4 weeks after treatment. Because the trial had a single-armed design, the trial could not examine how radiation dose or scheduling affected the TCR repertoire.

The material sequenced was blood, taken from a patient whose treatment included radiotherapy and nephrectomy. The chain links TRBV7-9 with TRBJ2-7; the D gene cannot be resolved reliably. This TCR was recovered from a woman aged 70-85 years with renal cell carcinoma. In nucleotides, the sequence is TGTGCCAGCAGCTTAGCGGGCAGCTACGAGCAGTACTTC. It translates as CASSLAGSYEQYF.